The 31 T cell receptor beta chains presented below share a single source sample, sequenced in a study of blood T cell repertoires in COVID-19 (dated by TCRdb to about 2020). Library generation was performed with the immunoSEQ multiplex PCR assay. Here the immuneACCESS table is served through TCRdb, limited to in-frame sequences with V and J called. Missing clones are a known gap in these copies; in checked studies unresolved V genes cover under half, and the rest lacks a known reason. Here the sample has a few hundred thousand clones; roughly nine tenths occur a single time. The ten largest clones add up to just under 3% of the sample. Input material: PBMCs or T cells enriched from blood (not recorded which). The receptors derive from a woman aged 30 to 39 who had recovered from COVID-19.

The chain links TRBV6-4 to TRBJ1-2, with D uncertain. With 6 bases removed from V and 8 bases from J, the gap between germline ends came to 16 bases. This CDR3 contains 13 residues. Per germline, CDR1 MRHNA and CDR2 SNTAGT. The CDR3 spells CASRTGSHGGYTF. Written as DNA, the CDR3 is TGTGCCAGCAGGACCGGGTCCCACGGGGGCTACACCTTC.

J is TRBJ2-5 and V is TRBV27; 8 bases align to TRBD1. The V gene's germline CDR1 is MNHEY and CDR2 SMNVEV (reference sequence). The CDR3 contains 18 residues. V dropped 5 bases and J dropped 3; count of bases not matched to a gene: 17. In DNA form, the CDR3 reads TGTGCCAGCAGTCCCGATATCCGGGACAGGACAAACAAAGAGACCCAGTACTTC. Translated: CASSPDIRDRTNKETQYF.

In its sample, this clone was seen a few times. This chain joins TRBV4-1 and TRBJ1-1; D uncertain. Trimming took 1 base from V and 4 from J, leaving 13 bases between them. CDR1 is MGHRA and CDR2 is YSYEKL in the germline V gene. This CDR3 has 15 residues. Here the CDR3 DNA reads TGCGCCAGCAGCCAAGCCCCGCCGGGGTCCACTGAAGCTTTCTTT. It is translated as CASSQAPPGSTEAFF.

The chain combines TRBV27 with TRBJ2-7; possibly TRBD2 for D (5 bases). Between the trimmed V and J ends, which lost 2 bases and 7 bases, there was a span of 15 bases. CDR1 is MNHEY and CDR2 is SMNVEV in the germline V gene (reference sequence). The CDR3 totals 14 residues. CDR3 coding DNA: TGTGCCAGCAGTTTAATCAGAATGGAGCGGGAGCAGTACTTC. It translates to CASSLIRMEREQYF.

The V call is TRBV7-6, the J call TRBJ1-1; 10 nucleotides agree with TRBD1. V lost 5 bases to trimming and J lost 4 bases; unmatched junction nucleotides: 10. CDR3 length equals 16 residues. Germline CDR1 is SGHVS and CDR2 is FNYEAQ. CDR3 bases: TGTGCCAGCAGCCCCGGGACAGGGGAGGGGACCACTGAAGCTTTCTTT. As protein: CASSPGTGEGTTEAFF.

The chain is built from TRBV6-4 and TRBJ2-3; 10 positions match TRBD2. CDR1 and CDR2 (germline): MRHNA, SNTAGT. Trimming at V came to 5 bases and at J to 1 base, leaving 3 bases not matched to a gene. The CDR3 totals 15 residues. The CDR3 sequence is CASSSTSGGTDTQYF. The CDR3 nucleotides are TGTGCCAGCAGTTCTACTAGCGGGGGCACAGATACGCAGTATTTT.

The CDR3 DNA is TGTGCCAGTACCCCAGGACAGGGGGCGACTGGCTACACCTTC. Encoded protein: CASTPGQGATGYTF. The chain carries TRBV19 and TRBJ1-2, with 11 bases aligning to TRBD1. The CDR3 runs to 14 residues. V gave up 7 bases and J gave up 7 bases; unmatched junction bases: 8. Germline V lookup: CDR1 LNHDA, CDR2 SQIVND (reference sequence).

The chain uses TRBV7-2 and TRBJ2-7; maybe TRBD2 (5 bases). The V gene's germline CDR1 is SGHTA and CDR2 FQGNSA. The V end was cut by 3 bases, the J end by 4 bases, with 16 bases between. CDR3 length equals 15 residues. The CDR3, as DNA: TGTGCCAGCAGCTTTACCGCCCGGGGAGATTACGAGCAGTACTTC. Protein product: CASSFTARGDYEQYF.

The chain carries TRBV27 and TRBJ2-5; perhaps TRBD2 as D (6 bases). The ends were cut back, 5 bases at V and 4 bases at J, with 17 bases in the middle. Germline V lookup: CDR1 MNHEY, CDR2 SMNVEV (reference sequence). The CDR3 has 15 residues. The CDR3 protein is CASSPRWGERETQYF. The CDR3 DNA follows: TGTGCCAGCAGTCCCCGATGGGGGGAGAGAGAGACCCAGTACTTC.

The CDR3 loop is CASRTDGTYSYEQYF. CDR3 sequence (DNA): TGCGCCAGCAGAACCGACGGGACTTACTCCTACGAGCAGTACTTC. The J gene is TRBJ2-7, the V gene TRBV5-1; D is possibly TRBD2 (6 bases). Germline assignment: CDR1 SGHRS and CDR2 YFSETQ. V lost 5 bases, J lost 0 bases, and 15 bases lay in between. This CDR3 spans 15 amino acids.

The chain is built from TRBV28 and TRBJ1-2, with 10 nucleotides matching TRBD1. The CDR3 has 12 residues. Germline V gives CDR1 MDHEN, CDR2 SYDVKM. The V and J ends lost 10 bases and 5 bases, in that order; junction bases with no gene match: 4. Here the CDR3 reads CATQDRGYGYTF. CDR3 nucleotide sequence: TGTGCCACCCAGGACAGGGGGTATGGCTACACCTTC.

The V call is TRBV28, the J call TRBJ1-5; D not resolved. The CDR3 loop spans 14 amino acids. Trimming took off 3 bases at V and 7 bases at J, with 13 bases between the two ends. CDR1 and CDR2 (germline): MDHEN, SYDVKM. The CDR3 here is CASSFESLRQPQHF. CDR3 nucleotides: TGTGCCAGCAGTTTTGAAAGTTTACGGCAGCCCCAGCATTTT.

V and J are TRBV7-8 and TRBJ2-3; perhaps TRBD2 as D (5 bases). Trimming left V 6 bases short and J 3 bases short, with 10 bases between. Looked up from germline, CDR1 is SGHVS and CDR2 is FQNEAQ. CDR3 length: 13 residues. CDR3: CASSSPGTDTQYF. CDR3 nucleotide sequence: TGTGCCAGCAGTTCGCCGGGGACAGATACGCAGTATTTT.

The chain uses TRBV29-1 and TRBJ2-7, with TRBD2 matching over 11 bases. The germline V gene has CDR1 SQVTM and CDR2 ANQGSEA. V lost 4 bases and J lost 0; bases outside the gene matches: 8. This CDR3 has 16 residues. The CDR3 DNA reads TGCAGCGTTGTCAAACTAGCGGGAGAGAGCTCCTACGAGCAGTACTTC. This codes for CSVVKLAGESSYEQYF.

The gene calls are TRBV27 and TRBJ1-2; D is unresolved. The CDR3 is 13 amino acids. CDR1 and CDR2 (germline): MNHEY, SMNVEV (reference sequence). Trimming left V 5 bases short and J 7 bases short, with 14 bases between. The CDR3: CASSPGLGGGYTF. CDR3 nucleotide sequence: TGTGCCAGCAGTCCCGGGCTAGGAGGTGGCTACACCTTC.

This clone was observed a few times. V is TRBV27 and J is TRBJ1-2; 7 bases match TRBD1. The CDR3 consists of 14 residues. Trimming at V came to 3 bases and at J to 4 bases, leaving 5 bases not matched to a gene. CDR1 and CDR2 (germline): MNHEY, SMNVEV (reference sequence). DNA for the CDR3: TGTGCCAGCAGTTTGACAGGGTTGGGCTATGGCTACACCTTC. It translates to CASSLTGLGYGYTF.

This chain links TRBV5-1 with TRBJ2-5, with 10 bases matching TRBD2. This CDR3 is built from 14 residues. Trimming at V came to 4 bases and at J to 5 bases, leaving 5 bases not matched to a gene. The germline gives CDR1 SGHRS, CDR2 YFSETQ. DNA for the CDR3: TGCGCCAGCAGCCTCTGGGGACTAGCGGAGACCCAGTACTTC. Protein product: CASSLWGLAETQYF.

The V call is TRBV4-1, the J call TRBJ1-1; 12 bases are a match to TRBD1. The CDR3 has 17 amino acids. The V gene end was trimmed by 1 base and the J gene end by 0 bases; junction bases not matched to a gene: 3. The germline gives CDR1 MGHRA, CDR2 YSYEKL. CDR3 DNA sequence: TGCGCCAGCAGCCAAGTGGGACAGGGGGCATTGAACACTGAAGCTTTCTTT. Its protein product is CASSQVGQGALNTEAFF.

The chain combines TRBV5-1 with TRBJ2-2; 7 bases line up with TRBD1. The length of the CDR3 is 16 residues. The germline V gene encodes CDR1 SGHRS and CDR2 YFSETQ. Trimming took 4 bases from V and 5 from J; bases not matched to a gene: 11. CDR3 residues: CASSQESGQLTGELFF. CDR3 nucleotides: TGCGCCAGCAGCCAAGAATCGGGACAGCTTACCGGGGAGCTGTTTTTT.

V and J are TRBV3-1 (or the pseudogene TRBV3-2) and TRBJ2-5; 12 bases match TRBD2. CDR1 LGHDT and CDR2 YNNKEL come from the germline V gene (reference sequence). Trimming at V came to 4 bases and at J to 2 bases, leaving 2 bases not matched to a gene. The CDR3 is made up of 15 amino acids. CDR3: CASSRLAGGQETQYF. CDR3 bases: TGTGCCAGCAGCCGGCTAGCGGGGGGGCAAGAGACCCAGTACTTC.

The chain is built from TRBV30 and TRBJ1-6, with unresolved D. Germline V gene data show CDR1 as GTSNPN and CDR2 as SVGIG (reference sequence). This CDR3 contains 16 residues. The V gene lost 0 bases and the J gene lost 5 bases, with 14 bases spanning the gap. CDR3 nucleotide sequence: TGTGCCTGGAGTGTACAGCGAGGGTCCAATAATTCACCCCTCCACTTT. Its translation is CAWSVQRGSNNSPLHF.

The chain is built from TRBV9 and TRBJ2-7, with 9 nucleotides matching TRBD1. This CDR3 has 16 amino acids. The V gene end was trimmed by 5 bases and the J gene end by 0 bases; junction bases not matched to a gene: 9. The germline gives CDR1 SGDLS, CDR2 YYNGEE. CDR3 residues: CASSPSPGQGSYEQYF. CDR3 DNA: TGTGCCAGCAGTCCCAGTCCGGGACAGGGCTCCTACGAGCAGTACTTC.

This clone has just a few counts. The chain has TRBV7-9 and TRBJ2-2; 7 nucleotides agree with TRBD2. V lost 6 bases and J lost 5; bases outside the gene matches: 6. Germline CDR1 reads SEHNR; CDR2 reads FQNEAQ (reference sequence). The CDR3 is 14 residues long. The CDR3 is CASSPSGPTGELFF. The CDR3 DNA reads TGTGCCAGCAGTCCTAGCGGTCCGACCGGGGAGCTGTTTTTT.

The CDR3 DNA reads TGTGCCAGTAGCCGTTCGCCGGGACAGGGTGGCGGCTACACCTTC. Protein sequence: CASSRSPGQGGGYTF. The rearrangement joins TRBV19 to TRBJ1-2; 9 nucleotides align to TRBD1. This CDR3 is built from 15 residues. The germline V gene has CDR1 LNHDA and CDR2 SQIVND (reference sequence). J gave up 8 bases and V 6 bases, and 13 bases lay outside the gene matches.

The V call is TRBV5-1, the J call TRBJ2-7; 9 nucleotides line up with TRBD1. V lost 1 base and J lost 4; bases outside the gene matches: 9. The CDR3 runs 16 residues. Germline V gene lookup returns CDR1 SGHRS and CDR2 YFSETQ. The CDR3 sequence is CASSLTTGGAGYEQYF. CDR3 nucleotide sequence: TGCGCCAGCAGCTTGACCACAGGGGGCGCGGGTTACGAGCAGTACTTC.

V is TRBV18 and J is TRBJ2-7; 7 positions agree with TRBD2. Trimming at V came to 2 bases and at J to 4 bases, leaving 8 bases not matched to a gene. The germline CDR1 and CDR2 sequences are KGHSH and LQKENI. The CDR3 contains 15 residues. The CDR3, as DNA: TGTGCCAGCTCACCAGGATTCGTCGGGAGGTACGAGCAGTACTTC. Amino acid sequence: CASSPGFVGRYEQYF.

The chain recombines TRBV21-1 with TRBJ2-1; the table's D call of TRBD2 was not tested on the DNA. TRBV21-1 is termed a pseudogene. The CDR3 contains 17 residues. CDR3 sequence: CASSQEVTSGRTHEQFF. CDR3 nucleotides: TGTGCCAGCAGCCAAGAGGTGACTAGCGGGAGGACCCATGAGCAGTTCTTC.

The chain combines TRBV24-1 with TRBJ2-2; D is possibly TRBD2 (5 bases). In germline, CDR1 is KGHDR, CDR2 SFDVKD. This CDR3 is 14 amino acids long. Trimming left V 0 bases short and J 6 bases short, with 7 bases between. CDR3 protein: CATSDLPGAGELFF. CDR3 DNA: TGTGCCACCAGTGATTTGCCCGGGGCCGGGGAGCTGTTTTTT.

The chain recombines TRBV12-3 or TRBV12-4 with TRBJ1-2, with D perhaps TRBD1 (5 bases). V was pared by 5 bases and J by 11 bases, with 15 bases between. The CDR3 sequence is 12 residues long. The CDR3 reads CASSPRPRGYTF. In DNA, the CDR3 is TGTGCCAGCAGTCCCAGACCCCGGGGGTACACCTTC.

The chain joins TRBV18 to TRBJ2-1; D possibly corresponds to TRBD2 (6 bases). Germline loops: CDR1 KGHSH, CDR2 LQKENI. The CDR3 contains 14 residues. The V and J ends lost 0 bases and 3 bases respectively, with 6 bases between them. The CDR3: CASSPPSGYNEQFF. For the CDR3, the DNA is TGTGCCAGCTCACCACCTAGCGGCTACAATGAGCAGTTCTTC.

The chain has TRBV7-2 and TRBJ2-1; TRBD2 is a possible D gene (5 bases). V lost 0 bases and J lost 7, with 7 bases in between. The germline V gene encodes CDR1 SGHTA and CDR2 FQGNSA. The length of the CDR3 is 13 residues. The CDR3: CASSLARVNEQFF. CDR3 nucleotide sequence: TGTGCCAGCAGCTTAGCGCGGGTAAATGAGCAGTTCTTC.